This T cell receptor beta chain was observed in a study of T-cell reconstitution after alpha-beta-depleted transplantation in children. For TCRbeta, the library was prepared with unique molecular identifiers. TCRdb analysed the PCR reads with MiXCR anew, one entry per CDR3 protein. Of 330,000 or so distinct CDR3 sequences in the sample, over 7% were seen once. Study-level points and caveats: Newly generated T cells supplied most T-cell counts and diversity one year post-transplant.

V lost 0 bases and J 2 bases, leaving 17 bases between the germline ends. Germline CDR1 reads SGHDT; CDR2 reads YYEEEE. This CDR3 has 17 residues. The table lists this clonotype with many counts. Its matching antigen is unknown. The origin of this receptor is a female patient under 10 years old who had a stem cell transplant for Fanconi anemia, so the T cells may come from the graft donor. The starting material was peripheral blood, obtained 360 days after TCRalphabeta/CD19-depleted stem cell transplant. The rearrangement uses TRBV5-6 and TRBJ1-2; weak D call: TRBD1 (6 bases). As DNA, the CDR3 is TGTGCCAGCAGCTTGGAAGGATCGGGACATCTGAACTATGGCTACACCTTC. It yields the protein CASSLEGSGHLNYGYTF.